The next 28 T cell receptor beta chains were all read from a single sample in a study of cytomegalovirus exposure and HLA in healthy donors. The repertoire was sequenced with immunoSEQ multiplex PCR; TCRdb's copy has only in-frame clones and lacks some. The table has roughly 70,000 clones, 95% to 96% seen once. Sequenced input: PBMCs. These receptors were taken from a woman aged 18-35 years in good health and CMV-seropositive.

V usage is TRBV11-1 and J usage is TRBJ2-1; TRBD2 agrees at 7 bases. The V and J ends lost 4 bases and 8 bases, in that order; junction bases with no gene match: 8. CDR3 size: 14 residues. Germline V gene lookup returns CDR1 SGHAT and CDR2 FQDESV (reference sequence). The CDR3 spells CASSSGPGRDEQFF. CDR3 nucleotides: TGTGCCAGCAGCTCTGGCCCAGGGAGGGATGAGCAGTTCTTC.

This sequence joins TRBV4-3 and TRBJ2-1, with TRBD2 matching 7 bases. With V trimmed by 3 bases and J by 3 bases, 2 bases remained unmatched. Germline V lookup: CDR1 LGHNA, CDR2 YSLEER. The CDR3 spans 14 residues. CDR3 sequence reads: CASSQVAGYNEQFF. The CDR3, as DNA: TGCGCCAGCAGCCAGGTAGCGGGCTACAATGAGCAGTTCTTC.

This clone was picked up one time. The DNA of the CDR3 is TGTGCCAGCATCTGGCCCCCAATTTTCGGGGGGCATCAGCCCCAGCATTTT. This sequence encodes CASIWPPIFGGHQPQHF. This chain joins TRBV21-1 and TRBJ1-5. TRBV21-1 is marked as a pseudogene. The CDR3 has 17 residues.

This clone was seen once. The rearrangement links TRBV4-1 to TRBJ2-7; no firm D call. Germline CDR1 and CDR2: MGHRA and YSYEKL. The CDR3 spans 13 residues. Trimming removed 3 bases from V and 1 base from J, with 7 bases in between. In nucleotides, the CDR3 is TGCGCCAGCAGCCAGGGCCCTTCCTACGAGCAGTACTTC. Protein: CASSQGPSYEQYF.

As DNA, the CDR3 is TGTGCCAGCAGCTTAGTGGCGGGGACCCCCCTAGGGGCCTCCTACGAGCAGTACTTC. This codes for CASSLVAGTPLGASYEQYF. The V call is TRBV7-9, the J call TRBJ2-7, with D perhaps matching TRBD2 (6 bases). Germline V lookup: CDR1 SEHNR, CDR2 FQNEAQ (reference sequence). V lost 1 base, J lost 0 bases, and 22 bases lay in between. The length of the CDR3 is 19 residues.

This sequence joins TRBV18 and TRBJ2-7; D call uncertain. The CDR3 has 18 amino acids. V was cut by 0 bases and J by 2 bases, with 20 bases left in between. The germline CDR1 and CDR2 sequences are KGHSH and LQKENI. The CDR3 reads CASSPPKPASSRAYEQYF. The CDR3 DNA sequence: TGTGCCAGCTCACCACCGAAACCCGCGTCTAGTCGAGCCTACGAGCAGTACTTC.

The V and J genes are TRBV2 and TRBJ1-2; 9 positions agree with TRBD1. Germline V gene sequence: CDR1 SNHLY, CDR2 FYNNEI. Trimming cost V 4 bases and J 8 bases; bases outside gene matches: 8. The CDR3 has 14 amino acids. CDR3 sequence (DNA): TGTGCCAGCAGTGTCCCGGGACAGGGCGAGGGCTACACCTTC. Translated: CASSVPGQGEGYTF.

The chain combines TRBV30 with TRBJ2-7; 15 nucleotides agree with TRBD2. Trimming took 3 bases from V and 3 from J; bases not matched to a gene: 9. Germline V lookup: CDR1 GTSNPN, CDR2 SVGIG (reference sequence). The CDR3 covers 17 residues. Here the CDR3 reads CAWSLGLAGGYLYEQYF. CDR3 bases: TGTGCCTGGAGCTTGGGACTAGCGGGAGGATACCTCTACGAGCAGTACTTC.

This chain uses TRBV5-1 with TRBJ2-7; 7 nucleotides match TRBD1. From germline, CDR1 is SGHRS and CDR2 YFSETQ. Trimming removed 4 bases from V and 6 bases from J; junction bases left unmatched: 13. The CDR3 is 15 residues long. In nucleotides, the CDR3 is TGCGCCAGCAGCGACAAAACGACAGGGTGGGTCGAGCAGTACTTC. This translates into CASSDKTTGWVEQYF.

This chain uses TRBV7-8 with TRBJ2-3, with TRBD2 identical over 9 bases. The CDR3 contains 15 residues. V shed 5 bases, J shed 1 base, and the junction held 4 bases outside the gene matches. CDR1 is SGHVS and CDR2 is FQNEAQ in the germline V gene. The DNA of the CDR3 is TGTGCCAGCAGCCCCAGGACTAGCGGCACAGATACGCAGTATTTT. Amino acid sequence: CASSPRTSGTDTQYF. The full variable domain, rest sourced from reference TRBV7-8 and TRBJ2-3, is GAGVSQSPRYKVAKRGQDVALRCDPISGHVSLFWYQQALGQGPEFLTYFQNEAQLDKSGLPSDRFFAERPEGSVSTLKIQRTQQEDSAVYLCASSPRTSGTDTQYFGPGTRLTVL.

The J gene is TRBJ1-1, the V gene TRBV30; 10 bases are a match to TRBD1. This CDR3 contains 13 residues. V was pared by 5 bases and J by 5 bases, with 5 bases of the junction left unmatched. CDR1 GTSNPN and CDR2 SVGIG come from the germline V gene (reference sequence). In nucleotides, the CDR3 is TGTGCCTGGGGAAGGGGACAGGGGACTGAAGCTTTCTTT. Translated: CAWGRGQGTEAFF.

The CDR3, as DNA: TGTGCCAGCAGTTACTTCGGGACAGGGGACACTGAAGCTTTCTTT. Its translation is CASSYFGTGDTEAFF. The rearrangement links TRBV6-5 to TRBJ1-1; 10 nucleotides line up with TRBD1. Unmatched junction bases numbered 2, after V lost 1 base and J lost 3 bases. Germline V gene sequence: CDR1 MNHEY, CDR2 SVGAGI. The CDR3 contains 15 residues.

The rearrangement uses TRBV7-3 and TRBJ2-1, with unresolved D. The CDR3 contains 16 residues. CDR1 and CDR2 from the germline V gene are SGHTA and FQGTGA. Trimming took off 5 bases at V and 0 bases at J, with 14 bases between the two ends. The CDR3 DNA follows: TGTGCCAGCAGCGATCCTGGTACCAGCTCCTACAATGAGCAGTTCTTC. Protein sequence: CASSDPGTSSYNEQFF.

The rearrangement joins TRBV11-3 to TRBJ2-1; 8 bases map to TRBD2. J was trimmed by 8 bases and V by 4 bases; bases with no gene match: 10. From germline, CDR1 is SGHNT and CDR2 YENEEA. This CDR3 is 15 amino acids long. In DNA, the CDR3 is TGTGCCAGCAGCTCGGGGACTAGTCGTCTCGATGAGCAGTTCTTC. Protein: CASSSGTSRLDEQFF. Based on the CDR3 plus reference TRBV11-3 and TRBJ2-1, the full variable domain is EAGVVQSPRYKIIEKKQPVAFWCNPISGHNTLYWYLQNLGQGPELLIRYENEEAVDDSQLPKDRFSAERLKGVDSTLKIQPAELGDSAVYLCASSSGTSRLDEQFFGPGTRLTVL.

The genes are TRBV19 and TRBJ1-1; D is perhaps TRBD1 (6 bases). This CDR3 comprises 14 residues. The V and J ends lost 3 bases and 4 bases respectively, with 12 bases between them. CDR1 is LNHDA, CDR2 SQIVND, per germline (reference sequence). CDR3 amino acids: CASSIKVQGTEAFF. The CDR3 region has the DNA TGTGCCAGTAGTATTAAGGTACAGGGCACTGAAGCTTTCTTT.

CDR3 DNA: TGCAGCGCCCAGACTAGCTTAGGCGAGCAGTACTTC. Protein: CSAQTSLGEQYF. This chain connects TRBV29-1 to TRBJ2-7; 7 nucleotides line up with TRBD2. After removal of 7 bases from V and 6 bases from J, the junction contained 9 bases not matched to a gene. The germline gives CDR1 SQVTM, CDR2 ANQGSEA. The CDR3 has 12 amino acids.

DNA of the CDR3: TGTGCCAGTAGTATTGGGCTAGCCCAGGAGACCCAGTACTTC. It codes for CASSIGLAQETQYF. V and J are TRBV19 and TRBJ2-5, with D possibly being TRBD2 (5 bases). The CDR3 covers 14 residues. Per germline, CDR1 LNHDA and CDR2 SQIVND (reference sequence). V gave up 3 bases and J gave up 5 bases, with 13 bases separating them.

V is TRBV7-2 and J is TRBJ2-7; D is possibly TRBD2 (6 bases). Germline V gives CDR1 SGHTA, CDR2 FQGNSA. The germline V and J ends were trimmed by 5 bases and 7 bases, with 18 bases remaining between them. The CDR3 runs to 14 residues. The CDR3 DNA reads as TGTGCCAGCAGCCCCGACTACTCCGGAGGGGAGCAGTACTTC. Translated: CASSPDYSGGEQYF.

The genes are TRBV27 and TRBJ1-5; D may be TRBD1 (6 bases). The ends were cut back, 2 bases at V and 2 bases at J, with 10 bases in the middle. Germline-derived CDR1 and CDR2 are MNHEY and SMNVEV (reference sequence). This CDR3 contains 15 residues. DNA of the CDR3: TGTGCCAGCAGTTTAACCAGGGGTGGCAATCAGCCCCAGCATTTT. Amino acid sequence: CASSLTRGGNQPQHF.

CDR3 coding DNA: TGCAGCGGAGGACTAGCGGGAGTGAAAGGTGAGCAGTTCTTC. This codes for CSGGLAGVKGEQFF. The chain has TRBV29-1 and TRBJ2-1; 13 nucleotides align to TRBD2. The CDR3 contains 14 residues. Trimming cost V 7 bases and J 9 bases; bases outside gene matches: 9. Germline-derived CDR1 and CDR2 are SQVTM and ANQGSEA.

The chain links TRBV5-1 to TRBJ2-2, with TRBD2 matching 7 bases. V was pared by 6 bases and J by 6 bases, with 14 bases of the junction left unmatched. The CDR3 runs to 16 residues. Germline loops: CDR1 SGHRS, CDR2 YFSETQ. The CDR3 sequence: CASTNRTGTISGELFF. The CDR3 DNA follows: TGCGCCAGCACCAACCGTACCGGGACTATATCCGGGGAGCTGTTTTTT.

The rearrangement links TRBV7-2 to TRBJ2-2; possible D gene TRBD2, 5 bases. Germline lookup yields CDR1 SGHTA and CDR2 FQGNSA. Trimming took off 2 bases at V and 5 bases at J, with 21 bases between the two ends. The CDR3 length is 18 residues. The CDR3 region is CASSLMTVFGRRTGELFF. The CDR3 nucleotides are TGTGCCAGCAGCTTAATGACGGTTTTTGGAAGGAGGACCGGGGAGCTGTTTTTT.

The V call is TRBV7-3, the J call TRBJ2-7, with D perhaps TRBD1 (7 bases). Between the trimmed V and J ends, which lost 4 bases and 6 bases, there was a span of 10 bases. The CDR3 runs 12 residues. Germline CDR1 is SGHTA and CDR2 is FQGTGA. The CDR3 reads CASSSQGGEQYF. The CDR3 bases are TGTGCCAGCAGCTCGCAGGGGGGCGAGCAGTACTTC.

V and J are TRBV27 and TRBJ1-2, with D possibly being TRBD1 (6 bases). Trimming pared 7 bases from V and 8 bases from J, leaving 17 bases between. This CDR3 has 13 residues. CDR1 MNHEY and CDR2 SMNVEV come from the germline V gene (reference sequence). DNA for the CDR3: TGTGCCAGCACCTCTTATGAGGGGGGGGGCTACACCTTC. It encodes CASTSYEGGGYTF.

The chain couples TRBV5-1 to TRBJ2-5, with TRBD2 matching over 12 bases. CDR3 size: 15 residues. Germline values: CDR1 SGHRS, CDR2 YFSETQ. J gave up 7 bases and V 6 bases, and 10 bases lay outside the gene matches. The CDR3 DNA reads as TGCGCCAGCACCCCGGGACTAGCGGGCGGGGGGACCCAGTACTTC. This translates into CASTPGLAGGGTQYF.

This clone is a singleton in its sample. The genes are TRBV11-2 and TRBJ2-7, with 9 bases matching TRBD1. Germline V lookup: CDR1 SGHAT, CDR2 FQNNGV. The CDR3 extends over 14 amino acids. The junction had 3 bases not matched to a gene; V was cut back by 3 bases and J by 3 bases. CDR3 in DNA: TGTGCCAGCAGCTTCGGACAGGGGAGCTACGAGCAGTACTTC. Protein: CASSFGQGSYEQYF.

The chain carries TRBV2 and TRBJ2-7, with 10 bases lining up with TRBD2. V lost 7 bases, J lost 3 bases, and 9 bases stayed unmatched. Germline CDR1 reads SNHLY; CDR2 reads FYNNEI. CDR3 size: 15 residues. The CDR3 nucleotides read TGTGCCAGCACGTCGGGCCTAGCGGGGGTCTACGAGCAGTACTTC. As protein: CASTSGLAGVYEQYF.

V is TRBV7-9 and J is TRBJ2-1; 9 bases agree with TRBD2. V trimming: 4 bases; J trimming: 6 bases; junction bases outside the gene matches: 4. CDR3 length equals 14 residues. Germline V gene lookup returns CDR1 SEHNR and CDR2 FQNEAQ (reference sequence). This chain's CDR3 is CASSSQREANEQFF. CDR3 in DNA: TGTGCCAGCAGCTCCCAGCGGGAGGCCAATGAGCAGTTCTTC.